The 23 T cell receptor beta chains below come from one sample, sequenced in a study of human T cells and chemical hapten exposure (dated by TCRdb to the early 2020s). The intended sense of this specimen's time point label: pre-sensitization, week 0. The treatment or condition label corresponds to: therapeutic diphenylcyclopropenone sensitization with weekly scalp DPC. The library was produced with RACE. The reads were generated on a NextSeq 500. The public reads were run again by TCRdb, first through fastp at Q25 and then through MiXCR, and only productive beta chains were kept. One record per CDR3 amino acid sequence lists the most common genes and DNA. This sample is represented by 62,000 or so distinct CDR3 sequences; 9.5% to 12% of them were singletons. The ten largest clones add up to approximately 5.5% of the sample. The sample here was whole blood, taken in connection with sensitization to the hapten diphenylcyclopropenone (DPC). These receptors all come from a woman between 50 and 59 years old with alopecia areata. Some clones in this sample may be carry-over from other donors' samples.

There are a few counts of this clonotype. V is TRBV7-2 and J is TRBJ2-1; the D gene is possibly TRBD1 (5 bases). The CDR3 has 13 residues. CDR1 is SGHTA, CDR2 FQGNSA, per germline. V lost 3 bases and J lost 6, with 9 bases in between. The chain's CDR3 is CASSFKGVNEQFF. The CDR3 nucleotides are TGTGCCAGCAGCTTTAAAGGGGTCAATGAGCAGTTCTTC.

CDR3 in amino acids: CASGPNSGNTIYF. The CDR3 DNA follows: TGCGCCAGTGGGCCGAACTCTGGAAACACCATATATTTT. V gene TRBV10-1 combines with J gene TRBJ1-3, with D hard to call. This CDR3 contains 13 residues. The germline V gene has CDR1 WNHNN and CDR2 SYGVQD (reference sequence). V lost 9 bases and J lost 0, with 9 bases in between.

Only a few counts were recorded for this clonotype. The gene calls are TRBV6-2 or TRBV6-3 and TRBJ2-5, with TRBD1 matching 9 bases. The CDR3 covers 14 residues. The trim removed 4 bases at V and 6 bases at J, leaving 6 bases unmatched. From germline, CDR1 is MNHEY and CDR2 SVGEGT. The CDR3 sequence: CASSFRQGGQTQYF. The CDR3 region has the DNA TGTGCCAGCAGTTTCCGACAGGGGGGTCAGACCCAGTACTTC.

The chain carries TRBV18 and TRBJ1-2, with D tentatively TRBD1 (6 bases). CDR3 length equals 14 residues. Trimming removed 3 bases from V and 0 bases from J, with 8 bases in between. Germline-derived CDR1 and CDR2 are KGHSH and LQKENI. This CDR3 reads CASSPDRPNYGYTF. The CDR3 DNA follows: TGTGCCAGCTCACCGGACAGACCTAACTATGGCTACACCTTC.

This clonotype was seen repeatedly, ten times or more. J is TRBJ1-5 and V is TRBV7-2; maybe TRBD1 (6 bases). V was trimmed by 2 bases and J by 3 bases, leaving 14 bases between them. The CDR3 length is 16 residues. From germline, CDR1 is SGHTA and CDR2 FQGNSA. The CDR3 loop reads CASSLKGGQTNQPQHF. CDR3 in DNA: TGTGCCAGCAGCTTAAAGGGGGGTCAGACCAATCAGCCCCAGCATTTT.

This chain uses TRBV28 with TRBJ2-2; D unresolved. V was clipped by 11 bases and J by 2 bases, with 12 bases between them. Germline lookup yields CDR1 MDHEN and CDR2 SYDVKM. This CDR3 contains 13 residues. In DNA, the CDR3 is TGTGCCGCTCAAACCTCAAACACCGGGGAGCTGTTTTTT. It yields the protein CAAQTSNTGELFF. The whole variable domain, remainder taken from reference TRBV28 and TRBJ2-2, is DVKVTQSSRYLVKRTGEKVFLECVQDMDHENMFWYRQDPGLGLRLIYFSYDVKMKEKGDIPEGYSVSREKKERFSLILESASTNQTSMYLCAAQTSNTGELFFGEGSRLTVL.

Ten or more counts support this clonotype. J is TRBJ2-7 and V is TRBV6-2 or TRBV6-3; perhaps TRBD1 as D (5 bases). The CDR3 runs to 11 residues. Germline lookup yields CDR1 MNHEY and CDR2 SVGEGT. The V end lost 5 bases, the J end lost 10 bases, and 12 bases lay between the germline ends. CDR3 nucleotide sequence: TGTGCCAGCAGTGGGGCGACAGCTCAGTACTTC. Protein sequence: CASSGATAQYF.

This clonotype was seen only a few times. The chain recombines TRBV7-2 with TRBJ1-1, with D unclear. Germline CDR1 SGHTA, CDR2 FQGNSA. There are 14 residues in the CDR3. Trimming stripped 2 bases from V and 2 bases from J, with 9 bases between. The CDR3 here is CASSLNGVNTEAFF. CDR3 nucleotide sequence: TGTGCCAGCAGCTTAAACGGTGTTAACACTGAAGCTTTCTTT.

V is TRBV4-1 and J is TRBJ2-7; a possible D gene is TRBD1 (6 bases). V was cut by 3 bases and J by 5 bases, with 14 bases left in between. The length of the CDR3 is 14 residues. Germline CDR1 MGHRA, CDR2 YSYEKL. The CDR3 loop is CASSQRQARDEQYF. The CDR3 nucleotides read TGCGCCAGCAGCCAGAGACAGGCTAGGGACGAGCAGTACTTC.

The rearrangement links TRBV5-1 to TRBJ1-1; perhaps TRBD1 as D (5 bases). The CDR3 is made up of 16 amino acids. The germline V and J ends were trimmed by 3 bases and 5 bases, with 20 bases remaining between them. CDR1 is SGHRS and CDR2 is YFSETQ in the germline V gene. The CDR3 bases are TGCGCCAGCAGCTCCATCGGCGGGGTAGGGGAGACTGAAGCTTTCTTT. Its protein is CASSSIGGVGETEAFF.

The chain carries TRBV7-9 and TRBJ1-6; D unresolved. V was cut by 0 bases and J by 4 bases, with 7 bases left in between. CDR1 SEHNR and CDR2 FQNEAQ come from the germline V gene (reference sequence). The CDR3 is made up of 15 amino acids. DNA for the CDR3: TGTGCCAGCAGCTTAGCTACAGCGTATAATTCACCCCTCCACTTT. Its translation is CASSLATAYNSPLHF. Supplemented by reference TRBV7-9 and TRBJ1-6, the full variable domain reads DTGVSQNPRHKITKRGQNVTFRCDPISEHNRLYWYRQTLGQGPEFLTYFQNEAQLEKSRLLSDRFSAERPKGSFSTLEIQRTEQGDSAMYLCASSLATAYNSPLHFGNGTRLTVT.

This chain links TRBV29-1 with TRBJ1-1; unclear D gene. With 2 bases removed from V and 4 bases from J, the gap between germline ends came to 14 bases. CDR3 length: 14 residues. The germline V gene has CDR1 SQVTM and CDR2 ANQGSEA. The CDR3 bases are TGCAGCGTTGAAAGCGGCCGCCCGGGCACTGAAGCTTTCTTT. This encodes CSVESGRPGTEAFF.

The V and J genes are TRBV28 and TRBJ1-2, with D unclear. In germline, CDR1 is MDHEN, CDR2 SYDVKM. The CDR3 contains 12 residues. The V end was cut by 5 bases, the J end by 0 bases, with 4 bases between. The CDR3 bases are TGTGCCAGCAGTGACACTAACTATGGCTACACCTTC. Encoded protein: CASSDTNYGYTF.

This clonotype was seen repeatedly, ten times or more. The V call is TRBV18, the J call TRBJ1-2; D might be TRBD1 (5 bases). In germline, CDR1 is KGHSH, CDR2 LQKENI. Trimming shortened V by 3 bases and J by 3 bases, and 11 bases separated the two germline ends. This CDR3 has 14 residues. The DNA for the CDR3 is TGTGCCAGCTCACCCCCAGGGTGGGACTATGGCTACACCTTC. The encoded protein is CASSPPGWDYGYTF.

There are many counts of this clonotype. The chain combines TRBV20-1 with TRBJ2-1, with TRBD2 matching 9 bases. The CDR3 totals 16 residues. Germline loops: CDR1 DFQATT, CDR2 SNEGSKA (reference sequence). After removal of 6 bases from V and 3 bases from J, the junction contained 12 bases not matched to a gene. In DNA form, the CDR3 reads TGCAGTGCCCCCCCCTTTGCGGGAGGGCTCTACAATGAGCAGTTCTTC. Amino acids: CSAPPFAGGLYNEQFF.

This clonotype was counted many times. V and J are TRBV7-9 and TRBJ2-1; TRBD1 might be the D (6 bases). The CDR3 sequence is 15 residues long. The ends were cut back, 4 bases at V and 8 bases at J, with 18 bases in the middle. Germline values: CDR1 SEHNR, CDR2 FQNEAQ (reference sequence). CDR3 bases: TGTGCCAGCAGCTCAAATTTTCAGGGGCTCGATGAGCAGTTCTTC. Its protein is CASSSNFQGLDEQFF.

This clonotype occurred once. This sequence joins TRBV7-2 and TRBJ2-1, with D perhaps TRBD2 (5 bases). Germline values: CDR1 SGHTA, CDR2 FQGNSA. Trimming cost V 2 bases and J 4 bases, with 12 bases left between them. The CDR3 contains 15 residues. CDR3 region: CASSLFGRLYNEQFF. The DNA for the CDR3 is TGTGCCAGCAGCTTATTTGGTCGACTATACAATGAGCAGTTCTTC.

This chain uses TRBV28 with TRBJ1-6, with D uncertain. Trimming took off 7 bases at V and 5 bases at J, with 18 bases between the two ends. The CDR3 extends over 16 amino acids. CDR1 is MDHEN, CDR2 SYDVKM, per germline. CDR3 sequence reads: CASTISLTADNSPLHF. CDR3 DNA: TGTGCCAGCACCATATCCTTGACGGCCGATAATTCACCCCTCCACTTT.

The table lists this clonotype with many counts. The rearrangement uses TRBV29-1 and TRBJ2-2; tentative D call: TRBD1 (6 bases). The CDR3 runs 15 residues. The V and J ends lost 5 bases and 4 bases respectively, with 17 bases between them. Germline CDR1 reads SQVTM; CDR2 reads ANQGSEA. CDR3 protein: CSVTERQVTTGELFF. The CDR3 DNA sequence: TGCAGCGTTACCGAACGACAGGTGACCACCGGGGAGCTGTTTTTT.

This clonotype has only one observation. The V and J genes are TRBV6-1 and TRBJ2-5; D ambiguous. CDR1 MNHNS and CDR2 SASEGT come from the germline V gene. V dropped 8 bases and J dropped 0 bases, with 16 bases sitting between them. The CDR3 sequence is 15 residues long. Here the CDR3 reads CASGAPAGYQETQYF. As DNA, the CDR3 is TGTGCCAGCGGTGCCCCCGCTGGGTACCAAGAGACCCAGTACTTC.

The chain couples TRBV14 to TRBJ2-1, with 9 positions matching TRBD2. Germline V gives CDR1 SGHDN, CDR2 FVKESK. The V and J ends lost 3 bases and 9 bases, in that order; junction bases with no gene match: 15. The CDR3 has 17 residues. CDR3 sequence: CASSQGILASGIGEQFF. The CDR3 DNA follows: TGTGCCAGCAGCCAGGGGATTTTGGCTAGCGGGATCGGTGAGCAGTTCTTC. Supplemented by reference TRBV14 and TRBJ2-1, the full variable domain reads EAGVTQFPSHSVIEKGQTVTLRCDPISGHDNLYWYRRVMGKEIKFLLHFVKESKQDESGMPNNRFLAERTGGTYSTLKVQPAELEDSGVYFCASSQGILASGIGEQFFGPGTRLTVL.

This sequence joins TRBV19 and TRBJ2-4, with TRBD2 matching 10 bases. Trimming cost V 3 bases and J 3 bases; bases outside gene matches: 5. Per germline, CDR1 LNHDA and CDR2 SQIVND (reference sequence). The CDR3 contains 16 residues. CDR3 in DNA: TGTGCCAGTAGTATTCATCCTAGCGGGGGCAAAAACATTCAGTACTTC. This sequence encodes CASSIHPSGGKNIQYF.

The V and J genes are TRBV4-1 and TRBJ2-1; 8 nucleotides line up with TRBD2. CDR1 is MGHRA and CDR2 is YSYEKL in the germline V gene. CDR3 length: 16 residues. V was clipped by 4 bases and J by 2 bases; unmatched bases: 7. This CDR3 reads CASSLLSGLAYNEQFF. In DNA form, the CDR3 reads TGCGCCAGCAGCCTATTATCGGGACTAGCCTACAATGAGCAGTTCTTC.